Shown below are 30 T cell receptor beta chains from a single sample sequenced in a study of blood T cell repertoires in COVID-19. TCRdb's table, derived via immunoSEQ multiplex PCR, lists solely in-frame clones and lacks some. The table has 100,000 or so clones, 69% seen once. Sequences were obtained from peripheral blood. Source of these receptors: an elderly man with acute or convalescent COVID-19.

The chain recombines TRBV9 with TRBJ2-5, with 7 nucleotides matching TRBD1. V lost 4 bases and J lost 1; bases outside the gene matches: 7. Germline V gives CDR1 SGDLS, CDR2 YYNGEE. The CDR3 loop spans 15 amino acids. For the CDR3, the DNA is TGTGCCAGCAGCAGCAGGGGGAGAACCCAAGAGACCCAGTACTTC. This codes for CASSSRGRTQETQYF.

This clone occurred a few times. The chain uses TRBV29-1 and TRBJ2-3; D uncertain. The germline V and J ends were trimmed by 3 bases and 1 base, with 14 bases remaining between them. CDR3 length equals 15 residues. Germline V gene sequence: CDR1 SQVTM, CDR2 ANQGSEA. CDR3 sequence: CSVEYGYRGTDTQYF. The DNA for the CDR3 is TGCAGCGTTGAGTATGGCTACCGGGGCACAGATACGCAGTATTTT.

This rearrangement joins TRBV6-6 to TRBJ1-5; the match to TRBD1 covers 11 bases. The J segment lost 7 bases and the V segment lost 5 bases, leaving 7 bases of the junction unmatched. The CDR3 length is 15 residues. CDR1 MNHNY and CDR2 SVGAGI come from the germline V gene (reference sequence). CDR3: CASSPGDRGYQPQHF. For the CDR3, the DNA is TGTGCCAGCAGTCCGGGGGACAGGGGGTACCAGCCCCAGCATTTT.

The V and J genes are TRBV24-1 and TRBJ2-2; D is unclear. The CDR3 has 13 residues. The germline V gene encodes CDR1 KGHDR and CDR2 SFDVKD. The V gene lost 4 bases and the J gene lost 5 bases, with 7 bases spanning the gap. CDR3 loop: CATSEVGTGELFF. The DNA for the CDR3 is TGTGCCACCAGTGAGGTCGGGACCGGGGAGCTGTTTTTT.

The chain employs TRBV3-1 (or the pseudogene TRBV3-2) and TRBJ2-5; tentatively, D is TRBD2 (6 bases). This CDR3 is built from 14 residues. Germline CDR1 and CDR2: LGHDT and YNNKEL (reference sequence). Trimming took off 1 base at V and 4 bases at J, with 10 bases between the two ends. The CDR3 nucleotides are TGTGCCAGCAGCCAAGGGACTACAAGAGAGACCCAGTACTTC. Translated, it gives CASSQGTTRETQYF.

CDR3 amino acids: CASSPLAVQGEQFF. In DNA, the CDR3 is TGTGCCAGCAGCCCTCTGGCAGTTCAGGGTGAGCAGTTCTTC. The rearrangement joins TRBV5-6 to TRBJ2-1; possible D gene TRBD1, 5 bases. From germline, CDR1 is SGHDT and CDR2 YYEEEE. The CDR3 sequence is 14 residues long. Trimming removed 4 bases from V and 9 bases from J, with 17 bases in between.

This rearrangement joins TRBV4-1 to TRBJ1-4, with a weak D call TRBD1 (6 bases). Looked up from germline, CDR1 is MGHRA and CDR2 is YSYEKL. The length of the CDR3 is 14 residues. V was cut by 1 base and J by 8 bases, with 11 bases left in between. CDR3 amino acids: CASSQARGTEKLFF. CDR3 bases: TGCGCCAGCAGCCAAGCTAGGGGGACCGAAAAACTGTTTTTT.

The rearrangement uses TRBV28 and TRBJ2-5; TRBD2 aligns across 8 bases. The germline CDR1 and CDR2 sequences are MDHEN and SYDVKM. The CDR3 is made up of 16 amino acids. J was trimmed by 3 bases and V by 8 bases; bases with no gene match: 14. CDR3 amino acids: CASFNHRGGGKETQYF. The CDR3 DNA reads as TGTGCCAGCTTTAATCATAGAGGCGGGGGGAAAGAGACCCAGTACTTC. Full variable domain (remainder filled in from reference TRBV28 and TRBJ2-5): DVKVTQSSRYLVKRTGEKVFLECVQDMDHENMFWYRQDPGLGLRLIYFSYDVKMKEKGDIPEGYSVSREKKERFSLILESASTNQTSMYLCASFNHRGGGKETQYFGPGTRLLVL.

The rearrangement uses TRBV7-6 and TRBJ1-3, with a weak D call TRBD1 (5 bases). The V and J ends lost 8 bases and 3 bases respectively, with 11 bases between them. Germline assignment: CDR1 SGHVS and CDR2 FNYEAQ. This CDR3 comprises 13 residues. The CDR3: CASGDLFGNTIYF. As DNA, the CDR3 is TGTGCCAGCGGGGACTTGTTTGGAAACACCATATATTTT.

The CDR3 nucleotides are TGTGCCAGCAGCGAAGAAGGGACATCTGGAAACACCATATATTTT. This gives the protein CASSEEGTSGNTIYF. The chain couples TRBV7-2 to TRBJ1-3, with D possibly TRBD1 on 6 matching bases. The CDR3 length is 15 residues. Trimming stripped 5 bases from V and 1 base from J, with 12 bases between. Germline assignment: CDR1 SGHTA and CDR2 FQGNSA.

The J gene is TRBJ2-7, the V gene TRBV5-8, with D maybe TRBD2 (5 bases). V dropped 1 base and J dropped 7 bases, with 18 bases sitting between them. The CDR3 is made up of 15 amino acids. Germline-derived CDR1 and CDR2 are SGHTS and YDEGEE. Written as DNA, the CDR3 is TGTGCCAGCAGCTTGTTGGGCTCAGCGGCGGGTGAGCAGTACTTC. Its protein product is CASSLLGSAAGEQYF.

The chain recombines TRBV5-8 with TRBJ1-5, with D possibly being TRBD1 (6 bases). Per the germline V gene, CDR1 is SGHTS and CDR2 is YDEGEE. Trimming removed 1 base from V and 2 bases from J, with 22 bases in between. The CDR3 length is 19 residues. DNA of the CDR3: TGTGCCAGCAGCTTGTCTGGGAATTGGGGGCCGTTGGGCAATCAGCCCCAGCATTTT. It encodes CASSLSGNWGPLGNQPQHF.

This clone was recorded many times. The genes are TRBV19 and TRBJ1-1; maybe TRBD1 (6 bases). CDR3 length: 13 residues. V was cut by 3 bases and J by 3 bases, with 8 bases left in between. Germline CDR1 LNHDA, CDR2 SQIVND (reference sequence). The DNA for the CDR3 is TGTGCCAGTAGTATTAAGGGGGACACTGAAGCTTTCTTT. Amino acids: CASSIKGDTEAFF.

The rearrangement links TRBV5-4 to TRBJ2-3; D might be TRBD2 (5 bases). Between the trimmed V and J ends, which lost 0 bases and 6 bases, there was a span of 5 bases. The CDR3 consists of 12 residues. Per the germline V gene, CDR1 is SGHNT and CDR2 is YYREEE (reference sequence). The CDR3 bases are TGTGCCAGCAGCTTGGGCGGGGATACGCAGTATTTT. It specifies CASSLGGDTQYF.

The chain carries TRBV2 and TRBJ2-7; D is perhaps TRBD2 (7 bases). The CDR3 consists of 14 residues. The V gene's germline CDR1 is SNHLY and CDR2 FYNNEI. Trimming shortened V by 6 bases and J by 3 bases, and 15 bases separated the two germline ends. Here the CDR3 reads CASRKQGGGYEQYF. CDR3 bases: TGTGCCAGCAGGAAACAAGGGGGGGGCTACGAGCAGTACTTC.

This clone was seen a single time. The chain recombines TRBV21-1 with TRBJ2-7; no DNA check was done on the table's D call, TRBD2. TRBV21-1 is assigned pseudogene status. The CDR3 is made up of 15 amino acids. The CDR3 spells CASSKLGREYYEQYF. The CDR3 DNA is TGTGCCAGCAGCAAACTGGGGCGGGAGTACTACGAGCAGTACTTC.

The V call is TRBV5-1, the J call TRBJ2-2, with D tentatively TRBD1 (5 bases). The V end lost 0 bases, the J end lost 1 base, and 13 bases lay between the germline ends. Germline V gene data show CDR1 as SGHRS and CDR2 as YFSETQ. The CDR3 has 17 residues. CDR3: CASSLGTHLGNTGELFF. CDR3 DNA: TGCGCCAGCAGCTTGGGGACACACTTGGGGAACACCGGGGAGCTGTTTTTT.

In DNA form, the CDR3 reads TGTGCCAGCAGTTTTGGACTAGAGAACACTGAAGCTTTCTTT. Protein sequence: CASSFGLENTEAFF. The rearrangement uses TRBV28 and TRBJ1-1; the D is unclear. The CDR3 extends over 14 amino acids. The germline gives CDR1 MDHEN, CDR2 SYDVKM. V was clipped by 3 bases and J by 1 base, with 9 bases between them. Full variable domain (missing parts from reference TRBV28 and TRBJ1-1): DVKVTQSSRYLVKRTGEKVFLECVQDMDHENMFWYRQDPGLGLRLIYFSYDVKMKEKGDIPEGYSVSREKKERFSLILESASTNQTSMYLCASSFGLENTEAFFGQGTRLTVV.

This clone was seen once. This chain uses TRBV13 with TRBJ2-5; maybe TRBD2 (5 bases). Germline values: CDR1 PRHDT, CDR2 FYEKMQ (reference sequence). The CDR3 consists of 16 residues. V dropped 5 bases and J dropped 1 base, with 17 bases sitting between them. The chain's CDR3 is CASSEVGSGFQETQYF. The CDR3 DNA reads as TGTGCCAGCAGCGAGGTAGGGTCGGGATTCCAAGAGACCCAGTACTTC.

This rearrangement joins TRBV19 to TRBJ2-2; 12 bases agree with TRBD2. This CDR3 has 15 residues. J was trimmed by 3 bases and V by 7 bases; bases with no gene match: 3. Germline V gene lookup returns CDR1 LNHDA and CDR2 SQIVND (reference sequence). CDR3 region: CASTRLAGDTGELFF. CDR3 bases: TGTGCCAGTACCAGACTAGCGGGAGACACCGGGGAGCTGTTTTTT. Supplemented by reference TRBV19 and TRBJ2-2, the full variable domain reads DGGITQSPKYLFRKEGQNVTLSCEQNLNHDAMYWYRQDPGQGLRLIYYSQIVNDFQKGDIAEGYSVSREKKESFPLTVTSAQKNPTAFYLCASTRLAGDTGELFFGEGSRLTVL.

This clone was counted ten times or more. The V and J genes are TRBV24-1 and TRBJ1-5, with 9 bases fitting TRBD1. Germline V lookup: CDR1 KGHDR, CDR2 SFDVKD. J was trimmed by 2 bases and V by 6 bases; bases with no gene match: 13. CDR3 length: 18 amino acids. CDR3 sequence (DNA): TGTGCCACCAGTTACCGGGGGACAGGGTTAGCGGGCAATCAGCCCCAGCATTTT. It specifies CATSYRGTGLAGNQPQHF.

In DNA form, the CDR3 reads TGTGCCAGCAGTCGGACAGTGGATTATGGCTACACCTTC. This translates into CASSRTVDYGYTF. The chain uses TRBV9 and TRBJ1-2; weak D call: TRBD1 (6 bases). Germline CDR1 SGDLS, CDR2 YYNGEE. The V end lost 5 bases, the J end lost 5 bases, and 13 bases lay between the germline ends. This CDR3 comprises 13 residues.

The CDR3 coding sequence is TGTGCCAGCAGCCTGGACCCGACTAGCGGGTCCGTTGGCGAGCAGTACTTC. This sequence encodes CASSLDPTSGSVGEQYF. This chain joins TRBV7-3 and TRBJ2-7; 10 bases line up with TRBD2. Losses at the gene ends were 5 bases for V and 6 bases for J; bases not matched to a gene: 16. Germline-derived CDR1 and CDR2 are SGHTA and FQGTGA. The CDR3 runs 17 residues.

This chain connects TRBV6-5 to TRBJ1-2; D ambiguous. V lost 5 bases to trimming and J lost 3 bases, with 16 bases between them. The CDR3 has 15 residues. CDR1 and CDR2 (germline): MNHEY, SVGAGI. The CDR3 here is CASSPAGRGDYGYTF. In DNA form, the CDR3 reads TGTGCCAGCAGTCCCGCCGGACGGGGAGACTATGGCTACACCTTC.

The table lists this clone with many counts. The same CDR3 can be traced to other DNA sequences in this sample. The chain is built from TRBV6-2 or TRBV6-3 and TRBJ1-5; the D gene is possibly TRBD1 (6 bases). This CDR3 spans 14 amino acids. Germline lookup yields CDR1 MNHEY and CDR2 SVGEGT. The germline V and J ends were trimmed by 6 bases and 0 bases, with 9 bases remaining between them. This CDR3 reads CASSPGDSNQPQHF. DNA of the CDR3: TGTGCCAGCAGCCCAGGGGATAGCAATCAGCCCCAGCATTTT.

V is TRBV9 and J is TRBJ1-3, with unresolved D. Between the trimmed V and J ends, which lost 3 bases and 3 bases, there was a span of 13 bases. The CDR3 extends over 15 amino acids. CDR1 is SGDLS and CDR2 is YYNGEE in the germline V gene. CDR3 amino acids: CASSASGWVGNTIYF. CDR3 DNA: TGTGCCAGCAGCGCCTCGGGGTGGGTTGGAAACACCATATATTTT.

This clone was detected only a few times. The chain combines TRBV2 with TRBJ1-1, with a possible D match to TRBD1 (5 bases). The V gene lost 1 base and the J gene lost 4 bases, with 13 bases spanning the gap. The CDR3 extends over 15 amino acids. The germline CDR1 and CDR2 sequences are SNHLY and FYNNEI. The DNA of the CDR3 is TGTGCCAGCAGTGAAGGTCAGGGACTTGGCACTGAAGCTTTCTTT. Translation: CASSEGQGLGTEAFF.

The rearrangement uses TRBV12-5 and TRBJ1-1; no firm D call. This CDR3 has 13 residues. Germline V gene lookup returns CDR1 LGHNT and CDR2 FRNRAP. The V end lost 5 bases, the J end lost 2 bases, and 9 bases lay between the germline ends. The CDR3 loop reads CASGAQANTEAFF. CDR3 nucleotide sequence: TGTGCTAGTGGTGCCCAAGCAAACACTGAAGCTTTCTTT.

The chain carries TRBV12-3 or TRBV12-4 and TRBJ1-2; 8 nucleotides align to TRBD1. The junction had 6 bases not matched to a gene; V was cut back by 5 bases and J by 7 bases. The CDR3 sequence is 13 residues long. CDR3: CASSPRGPLGYTF. In DNA, the CDR3 is TGTGCCAGCAGTCCCAGGGGGCCGCTTGGCTACACCTTC.

J is TRBJ2-1 and V is TRBV7-2, with 8 bases aligning to TRBD2. Germline CDR1 is SGHTA and CDR2 is FQGNSA. The ends lost 7 bases at V and 5 bases at J; junction bases unmatched: 13. The CDR3 loop spans 16 amino acids. CDR3: CASIDGSGSSNNEQFF. CDR3 in DNA: TGTGCCAGCATCGATGGGAGCGGGAGCTCGAACAATGAGCAGTTCTTC.